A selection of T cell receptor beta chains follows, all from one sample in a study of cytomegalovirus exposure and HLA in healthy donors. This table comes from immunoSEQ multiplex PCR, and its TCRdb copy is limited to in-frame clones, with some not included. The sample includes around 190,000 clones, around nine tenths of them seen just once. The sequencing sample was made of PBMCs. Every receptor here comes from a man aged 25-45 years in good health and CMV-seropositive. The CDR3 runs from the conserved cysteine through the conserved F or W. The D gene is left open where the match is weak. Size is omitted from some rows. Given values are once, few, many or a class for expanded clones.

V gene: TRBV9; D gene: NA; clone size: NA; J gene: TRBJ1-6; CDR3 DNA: TGTGCCAGCAGCGTAGAGGTCTGGCTTTCACCCCTCCACTTT; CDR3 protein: CASSVEVWLSPLHF
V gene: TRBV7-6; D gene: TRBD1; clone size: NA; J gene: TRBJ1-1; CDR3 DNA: TGTGCCAGCAGCCTCAGGGGGCAAAACACTGAAGCTTTCTTT; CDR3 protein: CASSLRGQNTEAFF
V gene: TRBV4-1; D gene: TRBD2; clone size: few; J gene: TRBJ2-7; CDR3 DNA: TGCGCCAGCAGCCAAGCCTCTGGGGTGGTGCTAGCGGGTACCTACGAGCAGTACTTC; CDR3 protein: CASSQASGVVLAGTYEQYF
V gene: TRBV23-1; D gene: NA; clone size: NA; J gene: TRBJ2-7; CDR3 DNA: TGCGCCAGCAGTCAAAAGGCCCCAGAACACGAGCAGTACTTC; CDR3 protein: CASSQKAPEHEQYF
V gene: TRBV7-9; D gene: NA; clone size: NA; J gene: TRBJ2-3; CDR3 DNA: TGTGCCAGCAGCTTCTCGGGACTTAGCACAGATACGCAGTATTTT; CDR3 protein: CASSFSGLSTDTQYF
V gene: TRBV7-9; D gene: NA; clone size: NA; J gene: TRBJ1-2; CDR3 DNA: TGTGCCAGCAGCTTAGGTCCACAGGTCCAGTATGGCTACACCTTC; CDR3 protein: CASSLGPQVQYGYTF
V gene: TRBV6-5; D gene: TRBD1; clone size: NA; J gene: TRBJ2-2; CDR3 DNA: TGTGCCAGCGGGACAGGGTCCGGGGAGCTGTTTTTT; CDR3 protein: CASGTGSGELFF
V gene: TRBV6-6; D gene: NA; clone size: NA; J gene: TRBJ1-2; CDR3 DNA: TGTGCCAGCAGGGAAGGACAGATTTATGGCTACACCTTC; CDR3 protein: CASREGQIYGYTF
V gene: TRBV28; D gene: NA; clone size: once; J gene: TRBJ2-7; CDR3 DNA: TGTGCCAGCAGTTCCGAGAGGGGATGGTCCGAGCAGTACTTC; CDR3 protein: CASSSERGWSEQYF
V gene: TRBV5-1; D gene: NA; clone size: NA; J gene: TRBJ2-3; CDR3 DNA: TGCGCCAGCAGCTTGGAGGGCTGGAGCACAGATACGCAGTATTTT; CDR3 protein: CASSLEGWSTDTQYF
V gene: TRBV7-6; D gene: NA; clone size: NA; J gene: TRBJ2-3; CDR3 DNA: TGTGCCAGCAGCTTAGAGTTGTCAGAGGGAGATACGCAGTATTTT; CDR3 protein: CASSLELSEGDTQYF
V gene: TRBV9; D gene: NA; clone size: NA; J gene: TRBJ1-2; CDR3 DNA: TGTGCCAGCAGCGTAGACGACAGGTCTAACTATGGCTACACCTTC; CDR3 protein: CASSVDDRSNYGYTF
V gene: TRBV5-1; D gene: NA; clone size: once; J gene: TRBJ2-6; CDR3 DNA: TGCGCCAGCAGCAGTGGGGACTCTGGGGCCAACGTCCTGACTTTC; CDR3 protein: CASSSGDSGANVLTF
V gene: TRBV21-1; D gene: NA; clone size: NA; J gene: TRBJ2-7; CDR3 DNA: TGTGCCAGCAGCAAAAAATTAGGGACGGCCTCCTACGAGCAGTACTTC; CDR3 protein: CASSKKLGTASYEQYF
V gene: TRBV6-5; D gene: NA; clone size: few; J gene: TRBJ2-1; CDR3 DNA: TGTGCCAGCAGTCGCGGGGCGAACAATGAGCAGTTCTTC; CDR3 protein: CASSRGANNEQFF
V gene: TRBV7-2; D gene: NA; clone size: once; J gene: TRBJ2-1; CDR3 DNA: TGTGCCAGCGGTATGCGGGGTTACAATGAGCAGTTCTTC; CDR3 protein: CASGMRGYNEQFF
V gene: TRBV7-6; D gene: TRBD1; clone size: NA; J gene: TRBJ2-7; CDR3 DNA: TGTGCCAGCAGCTCGAGAGGTGGACAGGGATCCTACGAGCAGTACTTC; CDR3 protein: CASSSRGGQGSYEQYF
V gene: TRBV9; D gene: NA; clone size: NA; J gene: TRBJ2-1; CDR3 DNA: TGTGCCAGCAGTGACGGGAACAATGAGCAGTTCTTC; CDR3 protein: CASSDGNNEQFF
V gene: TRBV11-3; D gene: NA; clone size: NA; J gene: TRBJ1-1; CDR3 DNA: TGTGCCAGCAGCTTGCGGGGAGGTGAAGCTTTCTTT; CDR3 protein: CASSLRGGEAFF
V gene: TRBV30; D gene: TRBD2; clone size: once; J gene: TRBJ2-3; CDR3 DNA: TGTGCCTGGAGCCCTCTAGCGGGGGGGACAGATACGCAGTATTTT; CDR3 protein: CAWSPLAGGTDTQYF
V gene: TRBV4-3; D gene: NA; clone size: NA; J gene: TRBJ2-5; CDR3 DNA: TGCGCCAGCAGCCAAGGCTTCGGTCGGGAGACCCAGTACTTC; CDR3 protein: CASSQGFGRETQYF
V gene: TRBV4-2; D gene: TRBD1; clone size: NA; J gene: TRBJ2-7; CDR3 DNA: TGTGCCAGCAGCCTCGGACAGGGAAATTACGAGCAGTACTTC; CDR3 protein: CASSLGQGNYEQYF
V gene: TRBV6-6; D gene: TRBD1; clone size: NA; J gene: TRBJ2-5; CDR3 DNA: TGTGCCAGCAGAGACAGGGGGCTGGAGACCCAGTACTTC; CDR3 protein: CASRDRGLETQYF
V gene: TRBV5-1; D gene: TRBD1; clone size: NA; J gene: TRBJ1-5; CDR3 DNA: TGCGCCAGCAGCTTGGTGACAGGGAGCAATCAGCCCCAGCATTTT; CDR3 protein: CASSLVTGSNQPQHF
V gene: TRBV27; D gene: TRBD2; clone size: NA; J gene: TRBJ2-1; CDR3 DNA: TGTGCCAGCAGTTTAAGGCGGACTAGCGGGATGGTTAATGAGCAGTTCTTC; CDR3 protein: CASSLRRTSGMVNEQFF
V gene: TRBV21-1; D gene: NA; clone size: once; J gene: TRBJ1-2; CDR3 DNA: TGTGCCAGCCTAAGCAGGATCACGTCCTATGGCTACACCTTC; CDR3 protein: CASLSRITSYGYTF
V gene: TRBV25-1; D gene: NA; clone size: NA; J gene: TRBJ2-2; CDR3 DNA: TGTGCCAGCAGTGAATCGATGGGGCGGACCGGGGAGCTGTTTTTT; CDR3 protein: CASSESMGRTGELFF
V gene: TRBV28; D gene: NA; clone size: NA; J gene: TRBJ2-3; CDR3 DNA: TGTGCCAGCAGTCGGTTAGTGGGGGCCGGGACGCAGTATTTT; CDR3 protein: CASSRLVGAGTQYF
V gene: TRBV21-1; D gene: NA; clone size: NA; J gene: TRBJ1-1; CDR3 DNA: TGTGCCAGCGGGCCTGGTTTTAGGGGGCGCATGAACACTGAAGCTTTCTTT; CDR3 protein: CASGPGFRGRMNTEAFF
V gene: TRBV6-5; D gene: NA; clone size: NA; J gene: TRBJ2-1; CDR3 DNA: TGTGCCAGCAAGCGGGACACCGCCTCCAATGAGCAGTTCTTC; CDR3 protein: CASKRDTASNEQFF
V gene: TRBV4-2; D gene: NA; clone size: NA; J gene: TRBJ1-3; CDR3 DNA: TGTGCCAGCAGCCAAGATCGTAGGGGCACTGGAAACACCATATATTTT; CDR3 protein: CASSQDRRGTGNTIYF
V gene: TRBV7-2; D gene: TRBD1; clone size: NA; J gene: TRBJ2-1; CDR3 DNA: TGTGCCAGCAGCGAACAGGGGAACACCTACAATGAGCAGTTCTTC; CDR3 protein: CASSEQGNTYNEQFF
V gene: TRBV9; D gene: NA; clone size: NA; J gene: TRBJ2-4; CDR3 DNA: TGTGCCAGCAGCCCGGATTGGGGTGCCAAAAACATTCAGTACTTC; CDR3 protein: CASSPDWGAKNIQYF
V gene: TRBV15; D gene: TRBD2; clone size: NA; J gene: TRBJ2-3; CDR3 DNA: TGTGCCACCAGCAGGAACGGGGGGGCCGGCACAGATACGCAGTATTTT; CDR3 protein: CATSRNGGAGTDTQYF
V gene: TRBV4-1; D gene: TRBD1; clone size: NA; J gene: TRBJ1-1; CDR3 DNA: TGCGCCAGCAAACTACGCGGACAGGGCGAAGCTTTCTTT; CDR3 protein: CASKLRGQGEAFF
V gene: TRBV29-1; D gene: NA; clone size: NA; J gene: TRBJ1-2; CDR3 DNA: TGCAGCGTTGAAGATCCCACCACCCCCCAAACTAACTATGGCTACACCTTC; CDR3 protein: CSVEDPTTPQTNYGYTF
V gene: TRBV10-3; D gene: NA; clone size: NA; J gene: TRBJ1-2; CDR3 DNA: TGTGCCATCAGTGAGACAGGAAACTATGGCTACACCTTC; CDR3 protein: CAISETGNYGYTF
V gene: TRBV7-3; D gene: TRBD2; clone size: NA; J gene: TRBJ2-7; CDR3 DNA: TGTGCCAGCAGCTTAACGAGGACTAGCGGGAGTGAGGAGCAGTACTTC; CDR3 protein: CASSLTRTSGSEEQYF
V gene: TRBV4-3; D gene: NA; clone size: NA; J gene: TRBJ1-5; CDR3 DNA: TGCGCCAGCAGCCAAGATAGGGGGGTGGGCAATCAGCCCCAGCATTTT; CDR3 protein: CASSQDRGVGNQPQHF
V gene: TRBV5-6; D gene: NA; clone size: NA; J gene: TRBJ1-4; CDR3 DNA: TGTGCCAGCAGTCAGGGGTCGTTAAAACTGTTTTTT; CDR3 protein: CASSQGSLKLFF
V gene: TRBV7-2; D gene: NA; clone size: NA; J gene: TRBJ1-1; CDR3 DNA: TGTGCCAGCCGCCCGGGGCGTCGAACTGAAGCTTTCTTT; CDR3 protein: CASRPGRRTEAFF
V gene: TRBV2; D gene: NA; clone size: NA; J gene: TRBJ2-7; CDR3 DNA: TGTGCCAGCCGGAGCAGGGGAGGCTCCGAGCAGTACTTC; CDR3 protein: CASRSRGGSEQYF